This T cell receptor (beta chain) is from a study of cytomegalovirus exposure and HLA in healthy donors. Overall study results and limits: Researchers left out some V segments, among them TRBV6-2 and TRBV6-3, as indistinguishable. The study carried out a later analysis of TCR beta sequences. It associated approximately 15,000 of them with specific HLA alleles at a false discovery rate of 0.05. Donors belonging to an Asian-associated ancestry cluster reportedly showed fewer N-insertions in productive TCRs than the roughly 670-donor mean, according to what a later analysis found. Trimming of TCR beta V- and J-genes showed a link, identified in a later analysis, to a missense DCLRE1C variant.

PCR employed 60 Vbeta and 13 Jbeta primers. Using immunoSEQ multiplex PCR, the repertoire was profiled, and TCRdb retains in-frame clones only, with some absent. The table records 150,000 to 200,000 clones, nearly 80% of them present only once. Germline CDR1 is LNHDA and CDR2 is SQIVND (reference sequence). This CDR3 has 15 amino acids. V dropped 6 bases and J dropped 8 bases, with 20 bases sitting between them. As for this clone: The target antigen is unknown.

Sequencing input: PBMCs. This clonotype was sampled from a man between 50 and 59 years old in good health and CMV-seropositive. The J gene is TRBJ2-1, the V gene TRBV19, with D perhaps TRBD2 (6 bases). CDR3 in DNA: TGTGCCAGTAGGGTTGGAGGTGGCGGCGGGGATGAGCAGTTCTTC. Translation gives CASRVGGGGGDEQFF. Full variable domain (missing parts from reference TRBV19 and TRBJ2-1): DGGITQSPKYLFRKEGQNVTLSCEQNLNHDAMYWYRQDPGQGLRLIYYSQIVNDFQKGDIAEGYSVSREKKESFPLTVTSAQKNPTAFYLCASRVGGGGGDEQFFGPGTRLTVL.